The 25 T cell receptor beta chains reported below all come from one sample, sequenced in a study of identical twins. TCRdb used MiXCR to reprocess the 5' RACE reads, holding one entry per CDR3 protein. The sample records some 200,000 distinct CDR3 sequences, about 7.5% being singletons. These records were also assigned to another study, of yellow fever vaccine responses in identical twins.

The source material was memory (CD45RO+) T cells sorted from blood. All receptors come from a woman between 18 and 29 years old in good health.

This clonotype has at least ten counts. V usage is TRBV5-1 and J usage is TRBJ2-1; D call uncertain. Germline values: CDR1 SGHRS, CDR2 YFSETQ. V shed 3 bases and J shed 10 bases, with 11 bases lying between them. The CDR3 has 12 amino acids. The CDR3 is CASSSKSWEQFF. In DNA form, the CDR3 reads TGCGCCAGCAGCTCCAAAAGCTGGGAGCAGTTCTTC.

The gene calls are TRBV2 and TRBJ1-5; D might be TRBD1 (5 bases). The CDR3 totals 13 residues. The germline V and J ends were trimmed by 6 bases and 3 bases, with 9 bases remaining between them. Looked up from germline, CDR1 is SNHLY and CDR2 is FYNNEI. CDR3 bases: TGTGCCAGCAGGGGACTCCCCAATCAGCCCCAGCATTTT. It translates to CASRGLPNQPQHF.

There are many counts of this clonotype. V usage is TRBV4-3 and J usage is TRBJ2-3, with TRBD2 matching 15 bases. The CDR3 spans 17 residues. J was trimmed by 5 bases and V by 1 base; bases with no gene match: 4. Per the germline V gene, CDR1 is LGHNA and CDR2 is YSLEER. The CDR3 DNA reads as TGCGCCAGCAGCCAAGGGACTAGCGGGAGGGGAGAAGATACGCAGTATTTT. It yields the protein CASSQGTSGRGEDTQYF.

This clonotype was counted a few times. In DNA, the CDR3 is TGTGCCAGCTCTCCCCCCCAGCCGTACAATGAGCAGTTCTTC. This sequence encodes CASSPPQPYNEQFF. This sequence joins TRBV3-1 and TRBJ2-1; D call uncertain. Trimming left V 8 bases short and J 4 bases short, with 15 bases between. The germline V gene has CDR1 LGHDT and CDR2 YNNKEL (reference sequence). The CDR3 is 14 residues long.

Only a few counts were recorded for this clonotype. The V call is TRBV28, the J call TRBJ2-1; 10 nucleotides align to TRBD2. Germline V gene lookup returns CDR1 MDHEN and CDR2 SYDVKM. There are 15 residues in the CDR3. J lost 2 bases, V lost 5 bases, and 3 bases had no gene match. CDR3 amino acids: CASSTTSGTYNEQFF. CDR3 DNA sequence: TGTGCCAGCAGTACCACTAGCGGGACCTACAATGAGCAGTTCTTC. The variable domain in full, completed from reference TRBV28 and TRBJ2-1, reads DVKVTQSSRYLVKRTGEKVFLECVQDMDHENMFWYRQDPGLGLRLIYFSYDVKMKEKGDIPEGYSVSREKKERFSLILESASTNQTSMYLCASSTTSGTYNEQFFGPGTRLTVL.

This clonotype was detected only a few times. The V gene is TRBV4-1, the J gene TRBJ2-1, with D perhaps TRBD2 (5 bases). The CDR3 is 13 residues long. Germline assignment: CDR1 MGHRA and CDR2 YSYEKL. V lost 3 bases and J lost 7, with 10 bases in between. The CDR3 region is CASSHGSVNEQFF. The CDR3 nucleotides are TGCGCCAGCAGCCATGGTAGCGTGAATGAGCAGTTCTTC.

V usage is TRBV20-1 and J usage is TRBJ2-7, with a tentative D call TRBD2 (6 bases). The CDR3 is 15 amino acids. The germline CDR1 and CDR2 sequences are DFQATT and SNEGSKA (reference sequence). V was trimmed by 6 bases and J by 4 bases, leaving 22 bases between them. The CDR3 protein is CSARSSGLDPYEQYF. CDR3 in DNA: TGCAGTGCACGATCCTCGGGACTGGACCCGTACGAGCAGTACTTC.

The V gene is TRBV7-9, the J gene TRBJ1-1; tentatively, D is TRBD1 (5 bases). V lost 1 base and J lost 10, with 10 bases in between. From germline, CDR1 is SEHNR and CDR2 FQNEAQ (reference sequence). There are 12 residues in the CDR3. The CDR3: CASSLGRGGAFF. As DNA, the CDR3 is TGTGCCAGCAGCTTAGGGCGGGGGGGAGCTTTCTTT.

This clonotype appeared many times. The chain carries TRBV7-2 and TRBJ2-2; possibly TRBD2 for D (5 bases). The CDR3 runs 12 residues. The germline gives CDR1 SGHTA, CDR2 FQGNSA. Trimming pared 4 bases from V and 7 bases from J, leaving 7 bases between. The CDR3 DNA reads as TGTGCCAGCAGCTCCGACTACGGGGAGCTGTTTTTT. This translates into CASSSDYGELFF.

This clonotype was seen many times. The CDR3 bases are TGCAGCGTTGTTGCGGGAGGTACCTACGAGCAGTACTTC. As protein: CSVVAGGTYEQYF. This chain connects TRBV29-1 to TRBJ2-7; 8 bases align to TRBD2. V was pared by 4 bases and J by 2 bases, with 4 bases of the junction left unmatched. This CDR3 has 13 residues. Germline V CDR1 and CDR2: SQVTM, ANQGSEA.

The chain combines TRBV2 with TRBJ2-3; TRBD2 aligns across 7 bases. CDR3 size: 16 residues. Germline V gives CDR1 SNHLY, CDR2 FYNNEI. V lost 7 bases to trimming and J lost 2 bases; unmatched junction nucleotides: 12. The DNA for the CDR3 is TGTGCCAGCAATCCTCGAGCGGGGCCAACCACAGATACGCAGTATTTT. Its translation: CASNPRAGPTTDTQYF.

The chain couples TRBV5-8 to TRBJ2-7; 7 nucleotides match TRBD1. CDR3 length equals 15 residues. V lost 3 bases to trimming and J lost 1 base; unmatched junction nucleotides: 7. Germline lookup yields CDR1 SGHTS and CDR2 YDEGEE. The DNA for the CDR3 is TGTGCCAGCAGCTCTGGACAGGTGGTGTCCTACGAGCAGTACTTC. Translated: CASSSGQVVSYEQYF.

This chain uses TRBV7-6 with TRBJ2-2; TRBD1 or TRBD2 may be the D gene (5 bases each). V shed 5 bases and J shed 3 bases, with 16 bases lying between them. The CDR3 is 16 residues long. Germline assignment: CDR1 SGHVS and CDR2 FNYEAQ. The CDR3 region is CASSTPGHGDTGELFF. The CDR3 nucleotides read TGTGCCAGCAGCACCCCGGGGCACGGGGACACCGGGGAGCTGTTTTTT.

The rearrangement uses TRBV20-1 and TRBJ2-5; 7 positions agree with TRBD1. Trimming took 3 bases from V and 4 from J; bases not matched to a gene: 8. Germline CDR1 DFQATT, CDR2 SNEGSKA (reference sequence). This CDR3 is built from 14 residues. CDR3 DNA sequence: TGCAGTGCTAGGGTTTTGAGGGGGCGAGAGACCCAGTACTTC. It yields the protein CSARVLRGRETQYF.

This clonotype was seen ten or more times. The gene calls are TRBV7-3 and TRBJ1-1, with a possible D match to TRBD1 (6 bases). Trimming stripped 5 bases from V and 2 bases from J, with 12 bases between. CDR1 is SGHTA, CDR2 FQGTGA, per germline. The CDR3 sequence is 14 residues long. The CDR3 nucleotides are TGTGCCAGCAGCACACAGGGTAAAAACACTGAAGCTTTCTTT. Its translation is CASSTQGKNTEAFF.

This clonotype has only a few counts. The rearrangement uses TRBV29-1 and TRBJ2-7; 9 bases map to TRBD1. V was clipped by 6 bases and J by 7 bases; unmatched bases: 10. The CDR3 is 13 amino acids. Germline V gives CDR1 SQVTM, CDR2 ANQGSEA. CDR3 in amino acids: CSVTTGGRREQYF. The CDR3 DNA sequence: TGCAGCGTGACGACAGGGGGTCGTCGGGAGCAGTACTTC.

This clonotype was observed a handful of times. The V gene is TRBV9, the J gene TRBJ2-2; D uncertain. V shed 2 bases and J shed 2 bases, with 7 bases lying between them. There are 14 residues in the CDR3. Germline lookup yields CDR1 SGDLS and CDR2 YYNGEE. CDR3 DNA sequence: TGTGCCAGCAGCGTCCCCGGTAACACCGGGGAGCTGTTTTTT. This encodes CASSVPGNTGELFF. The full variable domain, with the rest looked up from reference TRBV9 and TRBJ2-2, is DSGVTQTPKHLITATGQRVTLRCSPRSGDLSVYWYQQSLDQGLQFLIQYYNGEERAKGNILERFSAQQFPDLHSELNLSSLELGDSALYFCASSVPGNTGELFFGEGSRLTVL.

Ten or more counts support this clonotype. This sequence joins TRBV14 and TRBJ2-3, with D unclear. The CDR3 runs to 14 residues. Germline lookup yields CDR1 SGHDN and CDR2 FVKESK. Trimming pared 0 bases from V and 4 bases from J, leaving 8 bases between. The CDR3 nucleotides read TGTGCCAGCAGCCAAGATCGTGGGTCAGATACGCAGTATTTT. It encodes CASSQDRGSDTQYF.

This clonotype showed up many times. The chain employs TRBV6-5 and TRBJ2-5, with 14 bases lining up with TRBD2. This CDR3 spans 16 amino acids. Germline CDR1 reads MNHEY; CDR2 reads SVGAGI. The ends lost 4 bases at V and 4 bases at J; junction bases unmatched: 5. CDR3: CASSWTSGGRGETQYF. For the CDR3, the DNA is TGTGCCAGCAGTTGGACTAGCGGGGGGCGCGGAGAGACCCAGTACTTC.

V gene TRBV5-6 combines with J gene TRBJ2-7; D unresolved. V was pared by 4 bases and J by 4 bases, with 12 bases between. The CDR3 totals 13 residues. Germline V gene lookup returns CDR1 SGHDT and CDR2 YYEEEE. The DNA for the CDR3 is TGTGCCAGCAGCGGCGACGGTGTGTACGAGCAGTACTTC. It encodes CASSGDGVYEQYF. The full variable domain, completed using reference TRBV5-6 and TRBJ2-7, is DAGVTQSPTHLIKTRGQQVTLRCSPKSGHDTVSWYQQALGQGPQFIFQYYEEEERQRGNFPDRFSGHQFPNYSSELNVNALLLGDSALYLCASSGDGVYEQYFGPGTRLTVT.

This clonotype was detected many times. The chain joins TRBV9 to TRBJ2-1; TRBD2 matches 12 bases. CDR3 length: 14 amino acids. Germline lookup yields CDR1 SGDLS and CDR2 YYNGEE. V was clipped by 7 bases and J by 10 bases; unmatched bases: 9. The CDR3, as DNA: TGTGCCAGCGGCAGACTAGCGGGAGCACGAGAGCAGTTCTTC. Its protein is CASGRLAGAREQFF.

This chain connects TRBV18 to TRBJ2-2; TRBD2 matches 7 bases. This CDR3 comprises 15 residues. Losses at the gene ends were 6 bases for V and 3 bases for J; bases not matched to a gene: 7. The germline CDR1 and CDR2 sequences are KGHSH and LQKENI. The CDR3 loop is CASSPAAGDTGELFF. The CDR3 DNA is TGTGCCAGCTCCCCCGCCGCGGGAGACACCGGGGAGCTGTTTTTT.

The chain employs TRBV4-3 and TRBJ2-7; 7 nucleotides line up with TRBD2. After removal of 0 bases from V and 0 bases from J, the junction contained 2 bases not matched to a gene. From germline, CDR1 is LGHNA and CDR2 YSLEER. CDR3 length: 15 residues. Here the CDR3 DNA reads TGCGCCAGCAGCCAAGAACCTAGCGGCTCCTACGAGCAGTACTTC. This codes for CASSQEPSGSYEQYF.

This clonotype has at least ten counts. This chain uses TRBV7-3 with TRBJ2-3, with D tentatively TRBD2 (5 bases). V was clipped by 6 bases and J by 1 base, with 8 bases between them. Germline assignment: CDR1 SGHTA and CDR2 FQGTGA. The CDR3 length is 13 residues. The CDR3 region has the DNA TGTGCCAGCAGGGTGGAGGGCACAGATACGCAGTATTTT. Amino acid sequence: CASRVEGTDTQYF.

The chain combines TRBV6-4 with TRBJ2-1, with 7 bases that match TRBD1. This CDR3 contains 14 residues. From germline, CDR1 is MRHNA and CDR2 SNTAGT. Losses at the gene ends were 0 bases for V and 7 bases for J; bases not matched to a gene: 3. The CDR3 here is CASSDSSGGNEQFF. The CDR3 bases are TGTGCCAGCAGTGACTCGTCAGGGGGTAATGAGCAGTTCTTC.